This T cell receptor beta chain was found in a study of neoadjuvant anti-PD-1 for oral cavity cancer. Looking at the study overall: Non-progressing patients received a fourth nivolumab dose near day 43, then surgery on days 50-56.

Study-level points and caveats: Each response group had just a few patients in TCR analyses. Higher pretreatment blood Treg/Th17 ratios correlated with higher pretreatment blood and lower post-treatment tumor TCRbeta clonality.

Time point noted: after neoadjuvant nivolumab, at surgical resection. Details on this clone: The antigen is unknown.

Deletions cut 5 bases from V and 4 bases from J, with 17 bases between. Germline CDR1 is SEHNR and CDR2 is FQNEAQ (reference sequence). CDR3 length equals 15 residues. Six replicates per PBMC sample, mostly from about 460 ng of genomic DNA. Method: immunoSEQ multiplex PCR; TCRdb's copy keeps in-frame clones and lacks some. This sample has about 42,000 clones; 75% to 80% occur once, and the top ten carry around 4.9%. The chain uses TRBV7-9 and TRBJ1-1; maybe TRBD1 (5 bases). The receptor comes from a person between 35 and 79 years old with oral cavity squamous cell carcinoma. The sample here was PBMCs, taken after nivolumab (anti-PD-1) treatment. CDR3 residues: CASSKRQLIGTEAFF. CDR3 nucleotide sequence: TGTGCCAGCAGCAAACGACAGTTAATAGGCACTGAAGCTTTCTTT.